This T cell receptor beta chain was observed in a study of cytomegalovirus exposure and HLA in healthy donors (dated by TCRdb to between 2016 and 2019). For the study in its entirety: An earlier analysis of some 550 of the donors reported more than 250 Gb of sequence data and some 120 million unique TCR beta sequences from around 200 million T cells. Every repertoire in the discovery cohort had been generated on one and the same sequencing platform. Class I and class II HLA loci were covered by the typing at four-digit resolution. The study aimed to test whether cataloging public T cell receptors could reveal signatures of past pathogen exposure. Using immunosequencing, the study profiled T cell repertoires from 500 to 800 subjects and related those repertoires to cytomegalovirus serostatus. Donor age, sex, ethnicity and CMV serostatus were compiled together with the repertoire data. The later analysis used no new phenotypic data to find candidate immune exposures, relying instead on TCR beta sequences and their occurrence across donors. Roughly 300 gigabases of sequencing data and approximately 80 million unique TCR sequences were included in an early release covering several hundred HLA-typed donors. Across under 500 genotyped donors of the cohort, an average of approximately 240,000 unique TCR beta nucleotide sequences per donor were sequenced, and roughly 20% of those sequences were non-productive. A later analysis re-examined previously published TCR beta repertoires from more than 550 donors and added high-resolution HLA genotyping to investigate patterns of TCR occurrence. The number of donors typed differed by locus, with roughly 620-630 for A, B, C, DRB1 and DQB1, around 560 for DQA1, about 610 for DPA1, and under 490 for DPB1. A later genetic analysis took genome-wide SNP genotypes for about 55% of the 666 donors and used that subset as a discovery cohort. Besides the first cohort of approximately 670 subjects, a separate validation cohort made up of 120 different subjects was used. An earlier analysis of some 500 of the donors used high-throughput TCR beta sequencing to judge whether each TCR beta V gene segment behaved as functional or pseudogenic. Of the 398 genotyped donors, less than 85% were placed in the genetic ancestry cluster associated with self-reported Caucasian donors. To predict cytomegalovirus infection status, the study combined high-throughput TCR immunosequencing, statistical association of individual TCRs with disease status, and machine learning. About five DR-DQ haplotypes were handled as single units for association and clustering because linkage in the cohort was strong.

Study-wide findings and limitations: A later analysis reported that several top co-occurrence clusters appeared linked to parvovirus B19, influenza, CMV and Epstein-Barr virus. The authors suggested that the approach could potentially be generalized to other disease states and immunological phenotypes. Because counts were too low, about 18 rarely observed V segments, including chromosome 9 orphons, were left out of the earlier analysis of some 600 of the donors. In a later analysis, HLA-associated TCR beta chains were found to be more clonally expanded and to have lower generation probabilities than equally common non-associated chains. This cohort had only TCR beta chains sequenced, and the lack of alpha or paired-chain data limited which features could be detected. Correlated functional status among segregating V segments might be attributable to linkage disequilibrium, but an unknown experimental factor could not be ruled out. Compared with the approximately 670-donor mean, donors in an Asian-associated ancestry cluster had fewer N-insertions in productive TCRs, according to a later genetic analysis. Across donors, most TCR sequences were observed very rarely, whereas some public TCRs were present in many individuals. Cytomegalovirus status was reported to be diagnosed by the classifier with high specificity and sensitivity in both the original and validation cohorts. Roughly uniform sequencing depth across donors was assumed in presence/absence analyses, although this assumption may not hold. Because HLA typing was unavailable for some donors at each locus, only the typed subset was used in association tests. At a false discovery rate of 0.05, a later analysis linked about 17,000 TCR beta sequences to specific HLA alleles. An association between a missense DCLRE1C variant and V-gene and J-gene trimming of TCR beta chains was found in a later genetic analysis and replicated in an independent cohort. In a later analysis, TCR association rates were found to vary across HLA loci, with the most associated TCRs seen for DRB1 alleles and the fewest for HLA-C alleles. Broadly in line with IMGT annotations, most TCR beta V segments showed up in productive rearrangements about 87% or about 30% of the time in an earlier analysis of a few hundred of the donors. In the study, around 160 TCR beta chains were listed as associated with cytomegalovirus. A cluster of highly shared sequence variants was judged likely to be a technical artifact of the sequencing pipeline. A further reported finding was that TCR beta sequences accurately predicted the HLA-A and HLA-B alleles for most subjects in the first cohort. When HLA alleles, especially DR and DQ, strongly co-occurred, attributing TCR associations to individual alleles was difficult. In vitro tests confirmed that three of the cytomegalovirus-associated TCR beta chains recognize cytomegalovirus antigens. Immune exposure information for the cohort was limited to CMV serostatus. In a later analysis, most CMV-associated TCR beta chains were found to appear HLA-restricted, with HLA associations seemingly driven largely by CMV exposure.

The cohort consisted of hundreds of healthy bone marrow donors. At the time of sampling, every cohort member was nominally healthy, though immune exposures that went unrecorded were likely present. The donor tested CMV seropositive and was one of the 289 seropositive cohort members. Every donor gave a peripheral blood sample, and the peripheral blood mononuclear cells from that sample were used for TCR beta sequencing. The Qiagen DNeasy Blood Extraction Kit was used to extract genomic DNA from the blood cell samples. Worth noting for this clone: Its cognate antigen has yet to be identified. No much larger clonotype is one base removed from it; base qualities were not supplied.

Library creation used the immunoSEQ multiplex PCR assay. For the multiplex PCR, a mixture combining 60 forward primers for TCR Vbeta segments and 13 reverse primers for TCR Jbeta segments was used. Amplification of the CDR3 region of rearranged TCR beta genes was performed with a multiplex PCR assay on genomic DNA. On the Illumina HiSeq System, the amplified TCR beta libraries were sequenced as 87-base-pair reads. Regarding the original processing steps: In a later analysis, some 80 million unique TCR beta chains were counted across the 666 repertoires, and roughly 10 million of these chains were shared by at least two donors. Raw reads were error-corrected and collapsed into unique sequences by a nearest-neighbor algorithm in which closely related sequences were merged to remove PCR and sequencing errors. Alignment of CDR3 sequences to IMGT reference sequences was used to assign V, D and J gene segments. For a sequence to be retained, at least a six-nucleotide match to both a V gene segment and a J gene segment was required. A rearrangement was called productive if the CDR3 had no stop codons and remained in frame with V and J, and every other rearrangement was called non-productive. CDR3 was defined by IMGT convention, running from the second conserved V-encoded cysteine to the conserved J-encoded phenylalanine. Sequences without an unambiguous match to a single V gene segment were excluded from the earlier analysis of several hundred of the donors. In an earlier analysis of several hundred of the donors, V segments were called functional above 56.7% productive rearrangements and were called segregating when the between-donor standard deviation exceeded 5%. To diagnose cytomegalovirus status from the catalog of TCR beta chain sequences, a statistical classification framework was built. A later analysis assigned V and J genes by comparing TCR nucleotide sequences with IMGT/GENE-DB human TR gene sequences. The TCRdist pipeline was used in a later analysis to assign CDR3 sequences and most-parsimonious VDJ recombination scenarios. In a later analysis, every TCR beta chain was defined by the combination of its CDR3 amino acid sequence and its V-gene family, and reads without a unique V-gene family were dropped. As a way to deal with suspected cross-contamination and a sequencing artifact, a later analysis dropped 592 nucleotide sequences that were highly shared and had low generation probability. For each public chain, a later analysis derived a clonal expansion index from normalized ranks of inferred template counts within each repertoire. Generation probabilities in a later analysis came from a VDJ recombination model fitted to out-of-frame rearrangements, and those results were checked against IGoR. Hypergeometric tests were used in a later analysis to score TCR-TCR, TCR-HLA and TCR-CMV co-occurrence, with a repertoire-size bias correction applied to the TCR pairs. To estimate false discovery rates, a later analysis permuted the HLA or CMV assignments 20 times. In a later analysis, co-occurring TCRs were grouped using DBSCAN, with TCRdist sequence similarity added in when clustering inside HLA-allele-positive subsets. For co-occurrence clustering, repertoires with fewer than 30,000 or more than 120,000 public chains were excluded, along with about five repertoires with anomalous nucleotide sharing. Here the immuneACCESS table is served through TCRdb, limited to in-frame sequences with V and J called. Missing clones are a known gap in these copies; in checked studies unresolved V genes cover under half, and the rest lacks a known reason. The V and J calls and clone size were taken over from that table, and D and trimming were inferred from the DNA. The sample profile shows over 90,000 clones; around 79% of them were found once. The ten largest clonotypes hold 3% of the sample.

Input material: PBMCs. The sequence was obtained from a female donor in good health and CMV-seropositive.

The CDR3 here reads CASSFARVLGQPQHF. The DNA reads TGTGCCAGCAGCTTCGCGAGGGTGTTGGGTCAGCCCCAGCATTTT. Here the chain combines TRBV7-2 and TRBJ1-5, with the D gene not confidently named. The germline V gene encodes CDR1 SGHTA and CDR2 FQGNSA. The CDR3 runs 15 amino acids, cysteine and phenylalanine included. Here the CDR3 DNA is all that survives: 45 bases in frame from base 1. Relative to germline, V is 3 bases shorter and J is 6 bases shorter, with 15 bases between their ends.